The source of this TCR beta chain is a study of cytotoxic CD8 clonotypes in ibrutinib-treated CLL. Some clones are missing from TCRdb's copy, which holds only in-frame ones; the method was immunoSEQ multiplex PCR. Here the sample spans about 86,000 clones, 70% to 90% being singletons. CDR1 and CDR2 (germline): LNHNV, YYDKDF (reference sequence). This CDR3 is built from 14 residues. V was clipped by 0 bases and J by 0 bases, with 3 bases between them. The material sequenced was PBMCs, taken before ibrutinib treatment. The gene calls are TRBV15 and TRBJ1-5; D uncertain. The source is a human donor with chronic lymphocytic leukemia. DNA for the CDR3: TGTGCCACCAGCAGAGACTATAGCAATCAGCCCCAGCATTTT. Protein: CATSRDYSNQPQHF.